A single sample gave rise to the 15 T cell receptor beta chains below, sequenced in a study of shared clonotypes between healthy human individuals (dated by TCRdb to the early 2020s). The library was generated by the immunoSEQ multiplex PCR assay. Here the immuneACCESS table is served through TCRdb, limited to in-frame sequences with V and J called. Missing clones are a known gap in these copies; in checked studies unresolved V genes cover under half, and the rest lacks a known reason. The table for this sample lists 2 million to 2.5 million clones; 85% to 95% of them were counted only once. The ten biggest clones cover roughly 0.36% of the sample. Sequencing was done on a sample of naive CD4+ T cells from PBMCs. The sample's cell subset or site label, decoded: CD45RA+ positively selected. The receptors were gathered from a man in his late teens or twenties in good health. Some clones in this sample may be carry-over from other donors' samples.

This chain uses TRBV10-2 with TRBJ2-3; TRBD2 agrees at 9 bases. Germline trimming cut 7 bases from V and 5 bases from J; bases unmatched to any gene: 4. The CDR3 has 13 amino acids. The germline V gene has CDR1 WSHSY and CDR2 SAAADI. CDR3 bases: TGCGCCAGCAATCTTAGCGGGAGAGATACGCAGTATTTT. It specifies CASNLSGRDTQYF.

The V call is TRBV25-1, the J call TRBJ2-7, with D maybe TRBD2 (5 bases). Per the germline V gene, CDR1 is MGHDK and CDR2 is SYGVNS. Trimming took 4 bases from V and 7 from J, leaving 23 bases between them. CDR3 length: 16 residues. CDR3: CASSGTRPYSYGEQYF. CDR3 coding DNA: TGTGCCAGCAGTGGCACTAGACCATATTCCTACGGGGAGCAGTACTTC.

The chain couples TRBV28 to TRBJ2-3; TRBD2 agrees at 11 bases. Per germline, CDR1 MDHEN and CDR2 SYDVKM. This CDR3 region has 18 residues. V gave up 5 bases and J gave up 2 bases; unmatched junction bases: 12. DNA of the CDR3: TGTGCCAGCAGTCCCGACAGGTGGGGACTAGCGGTCACAGATACGCAGTATTTT. Translation: CASSPDRWGLAVTDTQYF.

This rearrangement joins TRBV28 to TRBJ1-5, with a possible D match to TRBD1 (6 bases). The V gene lost 7 bases and the J gene lost 1 base, with 14 bases spanning the gap. This CDR3 comprises 15 residues. Germline V gives CDR1 MDHEN, CDR2 SYDVKM. The CDR3 loop reads CASNDLGGSNQPQHF. CDR3 sequence (DNA): TGTGCCAGCAACGATTTAGGGGGAAGCAATCAGCCCCAGCATTTT.

The V gene is TRBV2, the J gene TRBJ2-2, with 7 bases identical to TRBD1. J gave up 4 bases and V 7 bases, and 12 bases lay outside the gene matches. The germline CDR1 and CDR2 sequences are SNHLY and FYNNEI. This CDR3 has 16 amino acids. The CDR3 spells CASTPGQVDGTGELFF. The CDR3 coding sequence is TGTGCCAGCACACCTGGACAGGTGGATGGCACCGGGGAGCTGTTTTTT.

This clone was picked up one time. This chain uses TRBV7-9 with TRBJ2-7, with D possibly matching TRBD2 (5 bases). Germline V gives CDR1 SEHNR, CDR2 FQNEAQ (reference sequence). V lost 4 bases, J lost 3 bases, and 10 bases lay in between. There are 13 residues in the CDR3. The CDR3 DNA reads as TGTGCCAGCAGCTCGGACTGGGGCTACGAGCAGTACTTC. This codes for CASSSDWGYEQYF.

This clone was observed once. V gene TRBV18 combines with J gene TRBJ2-3, with D uncertain. Per the germline V gene, CDR1 is KGHSH and CDR2 is LQKENI. The CDR3 loop spans 15 amino acids. Trimming left V 6 bases short and J 0 bases short, with 13 bases between. The CDR3 DNA sequence: TGTGCCAGCTCCGCCCCAACTGAAAGCACAGATACGCAGTATTTT. Amino acid sequence: CASSAPTESTDTQYF.

This clone was counted a single time. This chain links TRBV5-1 with TRBJ2-5; D is unresolved. The J call may be in error: the DNA end matches TRBJ2-7 better. The CDR3 has 14 amino acids. Germline lookup yields CDR1 SGHRS and CDR2 YFSETQ. CDR3 bases: TGCGCCAGCAGCTTGGAAGTCCGCCTCTACGAGCAGTACTTC. Encoded protein: CASSLEVRLYEQYF.

This chain joins TRBV7-9 and TRBJ1-4; the D is unclear. The CDR3 sequence is 17 residues long. Germline V gene sequence: CDR1 SEHNR, CDR2 FQNEAQ (reference sequence). The ends were cut back, 2 bases at V and 3 bases at J, with 16 bases in the middle. The CDR3 region has the DNA TGTGCCAGCAGCTTAATCGATGGGCGGGGAGCTAATGAAAAACTGTTTTTT. Encoded protein: CASSLIDGRGANEKLFF.

This rearrangement joins TRBV29-1 to TRBJ1-1, with no clear D. The CDR3 loop spans 12 amino acids. Deletions cut 7 bases from V and 3 bases from J, with 12 bases between. Germline CDR1 SQVTM, CDR2 ANQGSEA. Here the CDR3 reads CSGGFGDTEAFF. The CDR3 nucleotides are TGCAGCGGGGGTTTTGGGGACACTGAAGCTTTCTTT.

V and J are TRBV5-4 and TRBJ2-5, with D possibly matching TRBD2 (9 bases). The germline V gene has CDR1 SGHNT and CDR2 YYREEE (reference sequence). CDR3 length: 18 amino acids. Trimming stripped 0 bases from V and 4 bases from J, with 22 bases between. The CDR3 loop is CASSLARGREGLVETQYF. In DNA form, the CDR3 reads TGTGCCAGCAGCTTGGCCAGGGGGCGGGAGGGCCTCGTAGAGACCCAGTACTTC.

This chain uses TRBV10-2 with TRBJ2-7, with 11 bases fitting TRBD2. The germline gives CDR1 WSHSY, CDR2 SAAADI. The CDR3 is made up of 14 amino acids. V dropped 6 bases and J dropped 4; count of bases not matched to a gene: 5. The chain's CDR3 is CASRPGLAVYEQYF. Here the CDR3 DNA reads TGCGCCAGCAGGCCGGGACTAGCGGTGTACGAGCAGTACTTC.

This chain joins TRBV9 and TRBJ2-2, with D perhaps matching TRBD2 (7 bases). V was pared by 9 bases and J by 3 bases, with 21 bases between. Germline loops: CDR1 SGDLS, CDR2 YYNGEE. This CDR3 is 16 amino acids long. The CDR3 DNA follows: TGTGCCATCCGGGGGCGGGAGAGATTATACACCGGGGAGCTGTTTTTT. Its protein product is CAIRGRERLYTGELFF.

This clone was detected once. The rearrangement uses TRBV16 and TRBJ2-1; 9 bases agree with TRBD2. The germline V gene has CDR1 KGHSY and CDR2 FQNENV. This CDR3 spans 16 amino acids. Trimming cost V 0 bases and J 5 bases; bases outside gene matches: 5. Here the CDR3 DNA reads TGTGCCAGCAGCCAATCTTGGACTAGCGTCGACAATGAGCAGTTCTTC. This translates into CASSQSWTSVDNEQFF.

CDR3 region: CASSSWTGTNEQYF. The CDR3 region has the DNA TGTGCCAGCAGTTCTTGGACAGGGACCAACGAGCAGTACTTC. The rearrangement uses TRBV28 and TRBJ2-7; 8 nucleotides line up with TRBD1. In germline, CDR1 is MDHEN, CDR2 SYDVKM. V was pared by 4 bases and J by 5 bases, with 7 bases of the junction left unmatched. The CDR3 extends over 14 amino acids.